The 13 T cell receptor beta chains presented below share a single source sample, sequenced in a study of response to subunit inactivated influenza vaccine. TCRdb recomputed calls from the RT-PCR reads with MiXCR, one row per CDR3 protein. The table has hundreds of thousands of distinct CDR3 sequences, 9.5% to 12% seen once. The material was PBMCs from blood, obtained 45 days after vaccination. These receptors all come from a man in his fifties who received an inactivated influenza vaccine.

This clonotype was observed a few times. This rearrangement joins TRBV28 to TRBJ2-4; 8 positions agree with TRBD2. The CDR3 runs 18 residues. Germline lookup yields CDR1 MDHEN and CDR2 SYDVKM. The V segment lost 1 base and the J segment 1 base; nucleotides outside the gene matches: 9. CDR3 loop: CASSLYPSGPGAKNIQYF. The CDR3 DNA reads TGTGCCAGCAGTTTATATCCTAGCGGGCCGGGGGCCAAAAACATTCAGTACTTC.

The J gene is TRBJ1-5, the V gene TRBV9; no clear D. The CDR3 runs 12 residues. Germline CDR1 SGDLS, CDR2 YYNGEE. V was pared by 3 bases and J by 10 bases, with 11 bases between. CDR3 sequence reads: CASSAKEGPQHF. The CDR3 DNA reads TGTGCCAGCAGCGCCAAGGAAGGTCCCCAGCATTTT.

This clonotype was seen more than once but under ten times. The chain couples TRBV4-3 to TRBJ2-5, with no clear D. V was cut by 1 base and J by 2 bases, with 8 bases left in between. The CDR3 has 14 residues. CDR1 and CDR2 from the germline V gene are LGHNA and YSLEER. CDR3: CASSQASRQETQYF. The CDR3 DNA sequence: TGCGCCAGCAGCCAAGCTTCAAGGCAAGAGACCCAGTACTTC.

In its sample, this clonotype was seen a few times. The chain is built from TRBV7-2 and TRBJ2-2, with 7 bases aligning to TRBD2. Germline assignment: CDR1 SGHTA and CDR2 FQGNSA. The V segment lost 7 bases and the J segment 4 bases; nucleotides outside the gene matches: 6. The CDR3 consists of 14 residues. As DNA, the CDR3 is TGTGCCAGCATCACCGGGGGGTTCACCGGGGAGCTGTTTTTT. Protein product: CASITGGFTGELFF.

The chain recombines TRBV7-8 with TRBJ2-7; D is ambiguous. Germline lookup yields CDR1 SGHVS and CDR2 FQNEAQ. This CDR3 is built from 16 residues. V was cut by 1 base and J by 1 base, with 14 bases left in between. The CDR3, as DNA: TGTGCCAGCAGCTTAGTTGGGCGCACCATTTCCTACGAGCAGTACTTC. This encodes CASSLVGRTISYEQYF.

The chain carries TRBV7-6 and TRBJ2-7, with TRBD2 identical over 8 bases. The CDR3 extends over 15 amino acids. Trimming at V came to 2 bases and at J to 4 bases, leaving 7 bases not matched to a gene. Germline V gene lookup returns CDR1 SGHVS and CDR2 FNYEAQ. The CDR3 loop is CASSLSGGLQYEQYF. DNA for the CDR3: TGTGCCAGCAGCTTATCGGGGGGGCTTCAGTACGAGCAGTACTTC.

This clonotype has only a few counts. The chain is built from TRBV20-1 and TRBJ1-2; D ambiguous. Germline V gene lookup returns CDR1 DFQATT and CDR2 SNEGSKA (reference sequence). V lost 0 bases and J 8 bases, leaving 13 bases between the germline ends. The CDR3 is 13 residues long. Written as DNA, the CDR3 is TGCAGTGCTAGAGATAGGCCTAAGGAGGGCTACACCTTC. This codes for CSARDRPKEGYTF.

This clonotype came up once. The chain combines TRBV6-1 with TRBJ2-3; TRBD1 aligns across 8 bases. This CDR3 contains 17 residues. Germline V gives CDR1 MNHNS, CDR2 SASEGT. J was trimmed by 4 bases and V by 5 bases; bases with no gene match: 14. The CDR3, as DNA: TGTGCCAGCAGTCCGGCTCGGGACAGGTGTTATTCAGATACGCAGTATTTT. Protein sequence: CASSPARDRCYSDTQYF.

This clonotype was counted between two and nine times. The rearrangement links TRBV9 to TRBJ2-1; 8 positions agree with TRBD2. This CDR3 has 15 residues. Trimming took 3 bases from V and 3 from J; bases not matched to a gene: 5. CDR1 and CDR2 from the germline V gene are SGDLS and YYNGEE. CDR3 nucleotides: TGTGCCAGCAGCGCTAGACTAGCGAACTACAATGAGCAGTTCTTC. Amino acids: CASSARLANYNEQFF. Filled out from reference TRBV9 and TRBJ2-1, the complete variable domain reads DSGVTQTPKHLITATGQRVTLRCSPRSGDLSVYWYQQSLDQGLQFLIQYYNGEERAKGNILERFSAQQFPDLHSELNLSSLELGDSALYFCASSARLANYNEQFFGPGTRLTVL.

This clonotype was seen a handful of times. The chain employs TRBV10-3 and TRBJ2-7; TRBD2 is a possible D gene (5 bases). There are 11 residues in the CDR3. The V end was cut by 6 bases, the J end by 7 bases, with 10 bases between. Looked up from germline, CDR1 is ENHRY and CDR2 is SYGVKD. CDR3 loop: CAIRSEREQYF. The CDR3 nucleotides are TGTGCCATCAGAAGTGAGCGGGAGCAGTACTTC.

This clonotype was counted only a few times. The chain links TRBV6-1 to TRBJ2-7; 8 bases are a match to TRBD1. Losses at the gene ends were 7 bases for V and 2 bases for J; bases not matched to a gene: 10. The CDR3 length is 15 residues. From germline, CDR1 is MNHNS and CDR2 SASEGT. CDR3 nucleotides: TGTGCCAGCAAACCCCAGGGGGCGGCCCCCTACGAGCAGTACTTC. This sequence encodes CASKPQGAAPYEQYF.

This clonotype was seen many times. This chain connects TRBV5-1 to TRBJ2-7; 7 nucleotides align to TRBD1. This CDR3 contains 15 residues. The trim removed 4 bases at V and 3 bases at J, leaving 10 bases unmatched. Germline CDR1 reads SGHRS; CDR2 reads YFSETQ. CDR3 nucleotides: TGCGCCAGCAGCGTGGACAGGCCAAGGATCTACGAGCAGTACTTC. Protein: CASSVDRPRIYEQYF.

This clonotype has ten or more counts. CDR3 coding DNA: TGCAGTGCTAAAGACAGGGAATGGTATCTAGAGACCCAGTACTTC. As protein: CSAKDREWYLETQYF. The chain couples TRBV20-1 to TRBJ2-5; 7 bases map to TRBD1. The germline V gene has CDR1 DFQATT and CDR2 SNEGSKA (reference sequence). The CDR3 contains 15 residues. Germline trimming cut 4 bases from V and 4 bases from J; bases unmatched to any gene: 12.